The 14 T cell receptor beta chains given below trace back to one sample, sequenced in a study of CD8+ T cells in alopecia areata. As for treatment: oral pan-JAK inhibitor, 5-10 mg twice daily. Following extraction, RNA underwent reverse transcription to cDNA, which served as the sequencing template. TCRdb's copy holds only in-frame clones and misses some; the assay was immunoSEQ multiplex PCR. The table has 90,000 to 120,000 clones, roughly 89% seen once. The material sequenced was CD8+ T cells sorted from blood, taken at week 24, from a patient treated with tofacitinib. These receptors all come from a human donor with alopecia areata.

The CDR3 loop is CASSQDSGTGNQPQHF. In DNA form, the CDR3 reads TGCGCCAGCAGCCAAGATTCGGGGACAGGCAATCAGCCCCAGCATTTT. The V gene is TRBV4-3, the J gene TRBJ1-5; TRBD1 aligns across 7 bases. The CDR3 sequence is 16 residues long. Germline V gene lookup returns CDR1 LGHNA and CDR2 YSLEER. V shed 0 bases, J shed 2 bases, and the junction held 4 bases outside the gene matches.

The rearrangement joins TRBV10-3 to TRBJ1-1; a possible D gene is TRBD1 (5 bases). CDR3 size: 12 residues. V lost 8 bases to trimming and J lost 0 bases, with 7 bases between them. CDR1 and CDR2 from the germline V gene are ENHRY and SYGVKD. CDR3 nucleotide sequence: TGTGCCATCGGGGGGATGAACACTGAAGCTTTCTTT. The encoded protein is CAIGGMNTEAFF.

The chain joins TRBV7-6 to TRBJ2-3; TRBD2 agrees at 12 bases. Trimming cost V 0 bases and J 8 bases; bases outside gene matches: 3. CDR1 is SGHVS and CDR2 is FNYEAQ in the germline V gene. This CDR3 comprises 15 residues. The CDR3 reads CASSLAASGGATQYF. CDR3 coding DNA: TGTGCCAGCAGCTTAGCGGCTAGCGGGGGGGCTACGCAGTATTTT.

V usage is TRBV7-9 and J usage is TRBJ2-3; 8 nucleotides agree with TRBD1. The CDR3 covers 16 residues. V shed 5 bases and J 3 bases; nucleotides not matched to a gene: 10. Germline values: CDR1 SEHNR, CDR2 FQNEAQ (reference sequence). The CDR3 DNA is TGTGCCAGCAGCCCAAGACAGGGGATTATTACAGATACGCAGTATTTT. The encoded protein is CASSPRQGIITDTQYF. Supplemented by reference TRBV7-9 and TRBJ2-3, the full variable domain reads DTGVSQNPRHKITKRGQNVTFRCDPISEHNRLYWYRQTLGQGPEFLTYFQNEAQLEKSRLLSDRFSAERPKGSFSTLEIQRTEQGDSAMYLCASSPRQGIITDTQYFGPGTRLTVL.

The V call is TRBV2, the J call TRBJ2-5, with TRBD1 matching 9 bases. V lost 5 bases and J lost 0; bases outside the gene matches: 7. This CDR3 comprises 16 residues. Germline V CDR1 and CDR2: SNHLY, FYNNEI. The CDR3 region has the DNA TGTGCCAGCAGTTCTGGAGGGACAGGGTACCAAGAGACCCAGTACTTC. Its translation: CASSSGGTGYQETQYF.

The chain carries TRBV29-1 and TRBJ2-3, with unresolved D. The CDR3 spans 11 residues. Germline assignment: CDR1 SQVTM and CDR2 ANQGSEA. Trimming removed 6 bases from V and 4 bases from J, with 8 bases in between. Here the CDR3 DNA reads TGCAGCGTAAGTGGCGCAGATACGCAGTATTTT. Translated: CSVSGADTQYF.

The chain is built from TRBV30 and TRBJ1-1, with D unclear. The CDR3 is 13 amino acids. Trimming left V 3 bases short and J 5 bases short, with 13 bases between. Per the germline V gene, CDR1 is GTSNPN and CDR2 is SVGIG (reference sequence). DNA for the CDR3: TGTGCCTGGAGACGACTAGGAGAGACTGAAGCTTTCTTT. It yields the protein CAWRRLGETEAFF. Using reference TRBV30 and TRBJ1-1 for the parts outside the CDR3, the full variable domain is SQTIHQWPATLVQPVGSPLSLECTVEGTSNPNLYWYRQAAGRGLQLLFYSVGIGQISSEVPQNLSASRPQDRQFILSSKKLLLSDSGFYLCAWRRLGETEAFFGQGTRLTVV.

In DNA, the CDR3 is TGCGCCAGCAGCCATCCCCAGACAGAAAACTATGGCTACACCTTC. Translated: CASSHPQTENYGYTF. The gene calls are TRBV4-1 and TRBJ1-2; D may be TRBD1 (5 bases). V lost 3 bases and J lost 2, with 13 bases in between. Germline lookup yields CDR1 MGHRA and CDR2 YSYEKL. This CDR3 has 15 amino acids.

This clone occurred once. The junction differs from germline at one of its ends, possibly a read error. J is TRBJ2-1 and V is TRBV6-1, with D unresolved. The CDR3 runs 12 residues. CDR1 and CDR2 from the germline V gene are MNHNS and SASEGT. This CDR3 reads CASTEPYDKQFF. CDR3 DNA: TGTGCCAGCACTGAACCCTATGATAAGCAGTTCTTC.

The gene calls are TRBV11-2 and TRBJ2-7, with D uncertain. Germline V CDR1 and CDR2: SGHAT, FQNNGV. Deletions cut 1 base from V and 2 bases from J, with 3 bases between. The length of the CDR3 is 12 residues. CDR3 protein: CASSLGAYEQYF. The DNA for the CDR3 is TGTGCCAGCAGCTTAGGAGCCTACGAGCAGTACTTC.

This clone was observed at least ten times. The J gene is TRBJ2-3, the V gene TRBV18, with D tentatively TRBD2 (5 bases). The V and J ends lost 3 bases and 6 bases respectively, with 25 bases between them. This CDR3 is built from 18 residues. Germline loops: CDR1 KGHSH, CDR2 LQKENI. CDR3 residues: CASSPTGSIIEAGDTQYF. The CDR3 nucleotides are TGTGCCAGCTCACCGACGGGAAGCATTATAGAGGCGGGTGATACGCAGTATTTT.

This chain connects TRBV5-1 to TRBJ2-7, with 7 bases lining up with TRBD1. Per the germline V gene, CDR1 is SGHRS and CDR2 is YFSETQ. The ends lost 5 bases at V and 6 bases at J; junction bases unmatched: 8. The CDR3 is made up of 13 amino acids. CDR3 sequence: CASRYDRAGEQYF. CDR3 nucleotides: TGCGCCAGCAGGTACGACAGGGCAGGCGAGCAGTACTTC.

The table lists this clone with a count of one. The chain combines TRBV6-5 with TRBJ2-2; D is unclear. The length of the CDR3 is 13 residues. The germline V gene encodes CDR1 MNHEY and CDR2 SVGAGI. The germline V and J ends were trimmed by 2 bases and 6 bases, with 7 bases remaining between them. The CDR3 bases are TGTGCCAGCAGTTACGGGGTTGCCGGGGAGCTGTTTTTT. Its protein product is CASSYGVAGELFF.

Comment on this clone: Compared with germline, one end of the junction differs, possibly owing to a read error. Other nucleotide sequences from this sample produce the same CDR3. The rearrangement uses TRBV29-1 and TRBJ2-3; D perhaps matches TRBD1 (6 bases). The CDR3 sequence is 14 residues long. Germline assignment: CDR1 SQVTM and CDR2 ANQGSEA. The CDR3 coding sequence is TGCAGCGTTCAAAGAGAAAGTAGGACAGATACGCAGTACTTT. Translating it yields CSVQRESRTDTQYF.